The rows below give T cell receptor beta chains drawn from one sample of a study of radiotherapy plus CTLA-4 blockade in lung cancer. TCRdb keeps only in-frame clones here, not all; method: immunoSEQ multiplex PCR. Among over 60,000 clones, around 87% were seen once, and the ten largest hold around 40%. The sample in question was peripheral blood, obtained from a patient treated with radiotherapy plus ipilimumab. These TCRs come from a human donor with non-small cell lung cancer that progressed on radiotherapy plus ipilimumab. Each CDR3 is given with its conserved first and last residue. A D gene is named only where the DNA matches it firmly. Some rows mark clone size as missing; the rest say once, few, many or name a class of expanded clone.

TRBJ2-7	.	.	TRBV29-1	TGCAGCGTTCGGTTCAGGAGCTCCTACGAGCAGTACTTC	CSVRFRSSYEQYF
TRBJ1-4	.	.	TRBV29-1	TGCAGCGCCGTTGGTTCGGGGGGCGAAAAACTGTTTTTT	CSAVGSGGEKLFF
TRBJ2-7	once	TRBD1	TRBV28	TGTGCCAGCAGTTTATTATCGGGACAGGGATACCCCTACGAGCAGTACTTC	CASSLLSGQGYPYEQYF
TRBJ1-2	.	.	TRBV6-6	TGTGCCAGCAGTTACTCGATCCCCTTAAATGGCTACACCTTC	CASSYSIPLNGYTF
TRBJ2-5	.	.	TRBV7-8	TGTGCCAGCAGCAACCGGGAAGGCCAAGAGACCCAGTACTTC	CASSNREGQETQYF
TRBJ2-2	.	.	TRBV7-9	TGTGCCAGCAGCTTTCCCAGGGGGGTGGACACCGGGGAGCTGTTTTTT	CASSFPRGVDTGELFF
TRBJ1-2	.	.	TRBV19	TGTGCCACCCAACGACAGTACTATGGCTACACCTTC	CATQRQYYGYTF
TRBJ2-2	.	.	TRBV2	TGTGCCAGCAGTGCTGGGACAACGAACACCGGGGAGCTGTTTTTT	CASSAGTTNTGELFF
TRBJ1-2	.	TRBD1	TRBV14	TGTGCCAGCAGCCCCATGGACAGGACCCTGGGGCGCTACACCTTC	CASSPMDRTLGRYTF
TRBJ2-3	.	.	TRBV9	TGTGCCAGCAGCGTAGTAGCGGCCCTAACGGATACGCAGTATTTT	CASSVVAALTDTQYF
TRBJ1-5	.	.	TRBV19	TGTGCCAGTCACAGGACTAATAGCAATCAGCCCCAGCATTTT	CASHRTNSNQPQHF
TRBJ2-7	.	.	TRBV28	TGTGCCACCGCCGGGACGAGGGCCGAGCAGTACTTC	CATAGTRAEQYF
TRBJ2-7	.	TRBD2	TRBV5-6	TGTGCCAGCAGCCCTGGGGGAGGGGTTCTCTCCTACGAGCAGTACTTC	CASSPGGGVLSYEQYF
TRBJ2-7	.	.	TRBV6-1	TGTGCCAGCCTCTACTCGTCTAACGAGCAGTACTTC	CASLYSSNEQYF
TRBJ1-2	few	.	TRBV6-1	TGTGCCAGCAAAGACCGGGGCAGGGCTTATGGCTACACCTTC	CASKDRGRAYGYTF
TRBJ2-2	.	.	TRBV4-1	TGCGCCAGCAGCCAAGCAGGCGGACGTGCCCAGAACACCGGGGAGCTGTTTTTT	CASSQAGGRAQNTGELFF